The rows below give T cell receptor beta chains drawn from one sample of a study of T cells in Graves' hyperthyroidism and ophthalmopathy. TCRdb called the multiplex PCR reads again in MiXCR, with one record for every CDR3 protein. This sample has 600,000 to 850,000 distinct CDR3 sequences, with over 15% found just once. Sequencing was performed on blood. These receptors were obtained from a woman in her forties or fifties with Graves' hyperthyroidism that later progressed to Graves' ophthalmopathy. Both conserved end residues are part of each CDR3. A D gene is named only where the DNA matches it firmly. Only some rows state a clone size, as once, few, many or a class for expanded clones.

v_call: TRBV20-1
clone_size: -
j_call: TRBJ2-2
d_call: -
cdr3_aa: CSARLRGPLTGELFF
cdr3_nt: TGCAGTGCTAGACTCCGGGGACCCCTGACCGGGGAGCTGTTTTTT

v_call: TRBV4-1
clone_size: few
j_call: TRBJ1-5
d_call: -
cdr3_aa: CASSQGHYSNQPQHF
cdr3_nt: TGCGCCAGCAGCCAGGGACATTATAGCAATCAGCCCCAGCATTTT

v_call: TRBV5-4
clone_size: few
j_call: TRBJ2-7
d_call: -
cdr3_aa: CASSLSGGGPHEQYF
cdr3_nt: TGTGCCAGCAGCTTGTCAGGGGGGGGGCCCCACGAGCAGTACTTC

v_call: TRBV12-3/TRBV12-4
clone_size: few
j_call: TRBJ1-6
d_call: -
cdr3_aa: CASSVRDFRPLHF
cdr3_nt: TGTGCCAGCAGTGTCCGGGACTTCAGGCCCCTCCACTTT

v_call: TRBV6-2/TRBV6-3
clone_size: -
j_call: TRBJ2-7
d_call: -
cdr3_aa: CASTRTFYEQYF
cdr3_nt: TGTGCCAGCACCCGGACTTTCTACGAGCAGTACTTC

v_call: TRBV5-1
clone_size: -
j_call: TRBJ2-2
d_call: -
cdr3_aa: CASSTDRNGELFF
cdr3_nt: TGCGCCAGCAGCACTGACAGGAACGGGGAGCTGTTTTTT

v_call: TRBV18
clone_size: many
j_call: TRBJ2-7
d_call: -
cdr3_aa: CASSRDTWGQYF
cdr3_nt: TGTGCCAGCTCACGCGATACCTGGGGGCAGTACTTC

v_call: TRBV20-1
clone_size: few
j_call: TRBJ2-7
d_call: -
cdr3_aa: CSARDQRSSYEQYF
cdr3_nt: TGCAGTGCTAGAGATCAGCGGAGCTCCTACGAGCAGTACTTC

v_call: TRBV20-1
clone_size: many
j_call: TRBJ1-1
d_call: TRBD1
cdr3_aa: CSARELDRANTEAFF
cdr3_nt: TGCAGTGCTAGAGAACTGGACAGGGCGAACACTGAAGCTTTCTTT

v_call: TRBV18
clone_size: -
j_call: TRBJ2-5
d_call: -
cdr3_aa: CASTPPIGEETQYF
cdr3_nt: TGTGCCAGCACACCACCGATAGGGGAAGAGACCCAGTACTTC

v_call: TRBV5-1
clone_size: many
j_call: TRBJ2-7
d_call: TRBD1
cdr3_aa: CASSFWPGQDYEQYF
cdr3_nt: TGCGCCAGCAGCTTTTGGCCAGGACAGGACTACGAGCAGTACTTC

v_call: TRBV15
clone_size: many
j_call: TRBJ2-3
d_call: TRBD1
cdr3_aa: CATSRDLTGGTDTQYF
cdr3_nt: TGTGCCACCAGCAGAGACCTGACAGGGGGCACAGATACGCAGTATTTT

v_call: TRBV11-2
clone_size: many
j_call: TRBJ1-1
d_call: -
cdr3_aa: CASSLSLGGGEGAFF
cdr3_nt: TGTGCCAGCAGCTTATCTTTAGGAGGGGGAGAGGGAGCTTTCTTT

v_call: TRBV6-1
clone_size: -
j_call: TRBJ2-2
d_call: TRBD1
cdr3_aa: CASSGTGRGKLFF
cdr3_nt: TGTGCCAGCAGCGGGACAGGGAGGGGGAAGCTGTTTTTT